This TCR beta chain was captured by sequencing in a study of blood T cell repertoires in COVID-19. Study context: The samples span acute and convalescent COVID-19 from the United States, Italy and Spain.

V lost 6 bases and J 2 bases, leaving 13 bases between the germline ends. The CDR3 is made up of 14 amino acids. The germline V gene has CDR1 MNHEY and CDR2 SVGAGI. TCRdb keeps only in-frame clones here, not all; method: immunoSEQ multiplex PCR. The sample records 150,000 to 200,000 clones, about 88% being singletons. The receptor comes from an older man with active or convalescent COVID-19. Material for sequencing was peripheral blood. This sequence joins TRBV6-5 and TRBJ1-2, with D unresolved. The CDR3 is CASSRLLGNYGYTF. The DNA for the CDR3 is TGTGCCAGCAGCCGTTTGCTGGGCAACTATGGCTACACCTTC.